A single sample is the source of the 32 T cell receptor beta chains below, sequenced in a study of T cells in severe cutaneous drug reactions. Bulk and single-cell libraries used iRepertoire multiplex PCR with TCR subtype-specific primers. TCRdb reworked the multiplex PCR reads into one entry per CDR3 protein, no DNA. In total, the table holds roughly 5,500 distinct CDR3 sequences. The donors had carbamazepine-induced Stevens-Johnson syndrome or toxic epidermal necrolysis. Sequenced: PBMCs. Receptor source: a human donor with a severe cutaneous adverse drug reaction.

The chain combines TRBV4-2 with TRBJ1-2. The CDR3 has 16 residues. From germline, CDR1 is LGHNA and CDR2 YNFKEQ. The CDR3 region is CASSQDQGGDGYGYTF.

This clonotype is called medium-sized based on its frequency. The V and J genes are TRBV14 and TRBJ1-1; TCRdb names TRBD1, which stays unverified in the absence of DNA. This CDR3 has 15 residues. In germline, CDR1 is SGHDN, CDR2 FVKESK. The CDR3 sequence is CASSQESRGNTEAFF.

The chain employs TRBV2 and TRBJ1-6; with no DNA, the TCRdb D assignment of TRBD1 cannot be verified. The CDR3 covers 17 residues. The germline V gene has CDR1 SNHLY and CDR2 FYNNEI. Here the CDR3 reads CASSDGQASSYNSPLHF.

CDR3 protein: CASSLEATRSDEQFF. The J gene is TRBJ2-1, the V gene TRBV5-4; with no DNA, the TCRdb D assignment of TRBD2 cannot be verified. Germline V gene data show CDR1 as SGHNT and CDR2 as YYREEE (reference sequence). This CDR3 contains 15 residues.

The chain is built from TRBV30 and TRBJ2-7; there is no DNA to check the TCRdb D call of TRBD1. CDR3 length: 13 amino acids. Germline V gene data show CDR1 as GTSNPN and CDR2 as SVGIG (reference sequence). The CDR3 is CAWSTDNAYEQYF.

The chain recombines TRBV20-1 with TRBJ1-1; TCRdb indicates TRBD1, and absent DNA this call remains unverified. CDR3 length equals 15 residues. Germline V lookup: CDR1 DFQATT, CDR2 SNEGSKA (reference sequence). CDR3 residues: CSARDGRGLGTEAFF.

This clonotype is called medium-sized based on its frequency. This sequence joins TRBV28 and TRBJ2-3; checking the TCRdb D call of TRBD2 is not possible without DNA. The CDR3 sequence is 15 residues long. Germline V gene data show CDR1 as MDHEN and CDR2 as SYDVKM. Here the CDR3 reads CASTLPPSGSHAQYF.

The gene calls are TRBV7-3 and TRBJ2-3; checking the TCRdb D call of TRBD1 is not possible without DNA. This CDR3 contains 13 residues. CDR1 SGHTA and CDR2 FQGTGA come from the germline V gene. CDR3 loop: CASSSGGTDTQYF. The full variable domain, with the rest looked up from reference TRBV7-3 and TRBJ2-3, is GAGVSQTPSNKVTEKGKYVELRCDPISGHTALYWYRQSLGQGPEFLIYFQGTGAADDSGLPNDRFFAVRPEGSVSTLKIQRTERGDSAVYLCASSSGGTDTQYFGPGTRLTVL.

The V gene is TRBV6-1, the J gene TRBJ2-2; TCRdb's D call, TRBD1, is unchecked because there is no DNA. Germline assignment: CDR1 MNHNS and CDR2 SASEGT. The CDR3 has 16 amino acids. The CDR3: CASSPPPTGGAGELFF.

The chain uses TRBV20-1 and TRBJ2-5. This CDR3 contains 13 residues. Germline CDR1 is DFQATT and CDR2 is SNEGSKA (reference sequence). This chain's CDR3 is CSAMDQSGETQYF.

V and J are TRBV5-1 and TRBJ1-1; TCRdb gives TRBD1 as the D gene, but with no DNA this cannot be confirmed. Germline V gene sequence: CDR1 SGHRS, CDR2 YFSETQ. The CDR3 covers 14 residues. CDR3 residues: CASGPGATNTEAFF.

This clonotype is deemed medium-sized (0.01 to 0.1%) by its frequency. The chain combines TRBV15 with TRBJ2-5; the D gene TCRdb calls, TRBD1, cannot be checked with no DNA. This CDR3 is 12 amino acids long. The germline V gene encodes CDR1 LNHNV and CDR2 YYDKDF (reference sequence). The CDR3: CATRTGTETQYF.

The chain is built from TRBV5-1 and TRBJ2-7; the D call from TCRdb, TRBD2, cannot be confirmed without DNA. Germline-derived CDR1 and CDR2 are SGHRS and YFSETQ. CDR3 length equals 13 residues. CDR3 loop: CASSLAEGYEQYF.

This sequence joins TRBV6-4 and TRBJ2-2. Per the germline V gene, CDR1 is MRHNA and CDR2 is SNTAGT. CDR3 length equals 14 residues. CDR3 region: CASSVSGSTGELFF.

This clonotype is identified as medium-sized from frequency. This rearrangement joins TRBV2 to TRBJ2-1; TCRdb names TRBD1, which stays unverified in the absence of DNA. Germline V lookup: CDR1 SNHLY, CDR2 FYNNEI. This CDR3 region has 12 residues. CDR3 region: CASTGSYNEQFF.

The J gene is TRBJ2-1, the V gene TRBV7-9; TCRdb names TRBD2, which stays unverified in the absence of DNA. In germline, CDR1 is SEHNR, CDR2 FQNEAQ (reference sequence). The CDR3 has 13 amino acids. CDR3 sequence: CASSAWTGDEQFF.

Considering frequency, this clonotype is medium-sized. The chain is built from TRBV28 and TRBJ1-2; TCRdb designates TRBD1, a call that cannot be tested without DNA. The germline CDR1 and CDR2 sequences are MDHEN and SYDVKM. This CDR3 has 15 amino acids. CDR3 sequence reads: CASSFPSLGENGYTF.

The CDR3 reads CSARTSGSMDEQFF. The chain links TRBV20-1 to TRBJ2-1; with no DNA, the TCRdb D assignment of TRBD2 cannot be verified. Germline V CDR1 and CDR2: DFQATT, SNEGSKA (reference sequence). The CDR3 runs 14 residues.

In terms of frequency, this clonotype is medium-sized. V gene TRBV28 combines with J gene TRBJ2-3; TCRdb gives TRBD1 as the D gene, but with no DNA this cannot be confirmed. The CDR3 is 19 amino acids. From germline, CDR1 is MDHEN and CDR2 SYDVKM. CDR3 in amino acids: CASSFSPDHRGVKTDTQYF. Supplemented by reference TRBV28 and TRBJ2-3, the full variable domain reads DVKVTQSSRYLVKRTGEKVFLECVQDMDHENMFWYRQDPGLGLRLIYFSYDVKMKEKGDIPEGYSVSREKKERFSLILESASTNQTSMYLCASSFSPDHRGVKTDTQYFGPGTRLTVL.

Its frequency marks this clonotype as medium-sized (0.01 to 0.1%). The chain joins TRBV12-3 or TRBV12-4 to TRBJ2-1. The CDR3 has 12 amino acids. CDR3 in amino acids: CASGYSYNEQFF.

The chain has TRBV28 and TRBJ2-7; with no DNA, the TCRdb D assignment of TRBD1 cannot be verified. Germline CDR1 and CDR2: MDHEN and SYDVKM. The CDR3 extends over 14 amino acids. CDR3 sequence: CASNAGTILYEQYF.

V gene TRBV10-3 combines with J gene TRBJ1-2; TCRdb's D call of TRBD1 is untestable without DNA. The CDR3 is made up of 14 amino acids. CDR1 ENHRY and CDR2 SYGVKD come from the germline V gene. The CDR3 reads CAISGKQGAPGYTF.

This clonotype is deemed medium-sized by its frequency. The V call is TRBV28, the J call TRBJ2-7; TCRdb calls TRBD1, which cannot be checked without DNA. The germline CDR1 and CDR2 sequences are MDHEN and SYDVKM. The CDR3 totals 14 residues. The CDR3 loop is CASSLWGGTYEQYF.

Here the CDR3 reads CASSLDRGGTEAFF. The J gene is TRBJ1-1, the V gene TRBV13; TCRdb selects TRBD1, and the lack of DNA leaves this call unchecked. Germline lookup yields CDR1 PRHDT and CDR2 FYEKMQ (reference sequence). The CDR3 totals 14 residues.

This chain joins TRBV20-1 and TRBJ2-3; TCRdb indicates TRBD1, and absent DNA this call remains unverified. The CDR3 consists of 14 residues. Germline CDR1 and CDR2: DFQATT and SNEGSKA (reference sequence). The chain's CDR3 is CSARSLQGTDTQYF.

V usage is TRBV29-1 and J usage is TRBJ2-7; with no DNA, the TCRdb D assignment of TRBD2 cannot be verified. This CDR3 region has 13 residues. CDR1 and CDR2 from the germline V gene are SQVTM and ANQGSEA. CDR3 sequence: CSVLAAGSYEQYF.

The chain recombines TRBV12-3 or TRBV12-4 with TRBJ1-5. This CDR3 comprises 14 residues. CDR3 residues: CASSLSDSNQPQHF.

The genes are TRBV4-2 and TRBJ2-1; TCRdb names TRBD1, which stays unverified in the absence of DNA. The length of the CDR3 is 14 residues. The germline CDR1 and CDR2 sequences are LGHNA and YNFKEQ. The CDR3: CASSHQTGYDEQFF.

The chain couples TRBV7-2 to TRBJ2-5. The CDR3 totals 17 residues. Germline-derived CDR1 and CDR2 are SGHTA and FQGNSA. CDR3 sequence reads: CASSLAYDGTYQETQYF.

The chain carries TRBV9 and TRBJ2-5. This CDR3 spans 16 amino acids. Germline V gene sequence: CDR1 SGDLS, CDR2 YYNGEE. The chain's CDR3 is CASSVGVSTGIETQYF.

This clonotype shows up as medium-sized (0.01 to 0.1%) by frequency. The rearrangement uses TRBV6-1 and TRBJ1-2; checking the TCRdb D call of TRBD1 is not possible without DNA. The CDR3 has 13 amino acids. Per the germline V gene, CDR1 is MNHNS and CDR2 is SASEGT. The CDR3 reads CASNQGLGYGYTF.

V gene TRBV12-3 or TRBV12-4 combines with J gene TRBJ2-3; TCRdb picks TRBD1, but there is no DNA to check that call. CDR3 length: 16 residues. The chain's CDR3 is CASTSGAGTDTDTQYF.